This T cell receptor (beta chain) was identified during a study of tumor and adjacent non-tumor tissue in lung cancer. Trimming left V 2 bases short and J 7 bases short, with 24 bases between. The CDR3 has 17 residues. CDR1 SQVTM and CDR2 ANQGSEA come from the germline V gene. The library came from three nested PCR rounds adapted from ARM-PCR protocols. TCRdb reanalysed the multiplex PCR reads using MiXCR and keeps one entry per CDR3 protein. Among tens of thousands of distinct CDR3 sequences listed, just under 75% were seen once. No cell sorting was done before RNA was extracted from the tissue. The chain uses TRBV29-1 and TRBJ2-1, with D unclear. The sequence was obtained from a woman between 40 and 55 years old with non-small cell lung cancer. The sequenced material came from lung tumor tissue. DNA for the CDR3: TGCAGCGTTGAACCAACCTCCCGCCAGGAAGGTAGAAATGAGCAGTTCTTC. The encoded protein is CSVEPTSRQEGRNEQFF.